Following are 22 T cell receptor beta chains from one sample sequenced in a study of T cells in Graves' hyperthyroidism and ophthalmopathy. What was amplified from RNA transcripts were TCR beta CDR3 regions. TCR CDR3 underwent first-round RT-PCR with the HTBI primer set. TCRdb analysed the multiplex PCR reads with MiXCR anew, one entry per CDR3 protein. The table shows nearly 600,000 distinct CDR3 sequences, with more than 13% occurring only once. The material sequenced was blood. The receptors derive from a woman aged 18-35 years with Graves' ophthalmopathy.

This chain links TRBV3-1 with TRBJ2-7; D not certain. CDR3 length equals 13 residues. V lost 4 bases and J lost 2, with 9 bases in between. CDR1 is LGHDT and CDR2 is YNNKEL in the germline V gene (reference sequence). The CDR3: CASSPRVPYEQYF. The CDR3 nucleotides are TGTGCCAGCAGCCCGAGAGTGCCCTACGAGCAGTACTTC.

This clonotype was picked up many times. The gene calls are TRBV7-9 and TRBJ1-5, with D hard to call. CDR3 length: 13 amino acids. The germline CDR1 and CDR2 sequences are SEHNR and FQNEAQ (reference sequence). V was shortened by 1 base and J by 3 bases, with 4 bases between the two germline ends. CDR3 DNA: TGTGCCAGCAGCTTAGGAACCAATCAGCCCCAGCATTTT. It yields the protein CASSLGTNQPQHF.

This clonotype has a count of ten or more. The chain couples TRBV27 to TRBJ2-3; 7 nucleotides line up with TRBD1. CDR1 is MNHEY and CDR2 is SMNVEV in the germline V gene (reference sequence). CDR3 size: 15 residues. With V trimmed by 4 bases and J by 3 bases, 7 bases remained unmatched. This CDR3 is CASSWAGGETDTQYF. The CDR3 coding sequence is TGTGCCAGCAGTTGGGCAGGGGGAGAAACAGATACGCAGTATTTT.

This clonotype was observed a few times. The genes are TRBV5-6 and TRBJ1-2, with 10 bases fitting TRBD1. Germline loops: CDR1 SGHDT, CDR2 YYEEEE. The V and J ends lost 3 bases and 3 bases, in that order; junction bases with no gene match: 11. The CDR3 extends over 17 amino acids. For the CDR3, the DNA is TGTGCCAGCAGCTCGGTGGACAGGGGGAGGACTTACTATGGCTACACCTTC. Translating gives CASSSVDRGRTYYGYTF. Full variable domain (missing parts from reference TRBV5-6 and TRBJ1-2): DAGVTQSPTHLIKTRGQQVTLRCSPKSGHDTVSWYQQALGQGPQFIFQYYEEEERQRGNFPDRFSGHQFPNYSSELNVNALLLGDSALYLCASSSVDRGRTYYGYTFGSGTRLTVV.

Ten or more counts support this clonotype. This chain uses TRBV2 with TRBJ1-1, with D maybe TRBD1 (5 bases). V was trimmed by 8 bases and J by 1 base, leaving 14 bases between them. Germline V lookup: CDR1 SNHLY, CDR2 FYNNEI. The length of the CDR3 is 14 residues. CDR3 coding DNA: TGTGCCAGCCGACCAGGGACTCAGAACACTGAAGCTTTCTTT. This gives the protein CASRPGTQNTEAFF.

This clonotype appeared many times. CDR3 sequence reads: CASSRRGPENTEAFF. The CDR3 bases are TGTGCCAGCAGTCGAAGGGGGCCGGAGAACACTGAAGCTTTCTTT. This chain links TRBV28 with TRBJ1-1, with 7 bases that match TRBD1. Losses at the gene ends were 5 bases for V and 1 base for J; bases not matched to a gene: 7. The CDR3 consists of 15 residues. The germline V gene has CDR1 MDHEN and CDR2 SYDVKM. The complete variable domain, with remaining parts taken from reference TRBV28 and TRBJ1-1, reads DVKVTQSSRYLVKRTGEKVFLECVQDMDHENMFWYRQDPGLGLRLIYFSYDVKMKEKGDIPEGYSVSREKKERFSLILESASTNQTSMYLCASSRRGPENTEAFFGQGTRLTVV.

The chain has TRBV19 and TRBJ2-7, with D possibly matching TRBD2 (5 bases). This CDR3 is 15 amino acids long. The V and J ends lost 5 bases and 2 bases respectively, with 16 bases between them. Germline CDR1 LNHDA, CDR2 SQIVND (reference sequence). The CDR3 is CASSAAAATAYEQYF. DNA of the CDR3: TGTGCCAGTAGTGCGGCAGCGGCCACCGCCTACGAGCAGTACTTC.

This clonotype was observed many times. The V and J genes are TRBV11-2 and TRBJ2-1; TRBD2 aligns across 10 bases. V shed 5 bases, J shed 7 bases, and the junction held 11 bases outside the gene matches. This CDR3 has 16 residues. Looked up from germline, CDR1 is SGHAT and CDR2 is FQNNGV. The CDR3, as DNA: TGTGCCAGCAGCCTAGGATTAGCGGGAGGTGTGAATGAGCAGTTCTTC. This translates into CASSLGLAGGVNEQFF.

The chain carries TRBV19 and TRBJ1-1; D perhaps matches TRBD1 (5 bases). The germline V and J ends were trimmed by 9 bases and 1 base, with 15 bases remaining between them. CDR3 size: 14 residues. Germline CDR1 reads LNHDA; CDR2 reads SQIVND (reference sequence). The CDR3 here is CASGGLTRNTEAFF. DNA of the CDR3: TGTGCCAGCGGGGGGTTAACACGGAACACTGAAGCTTTCTTT.

This clonotype was picked up a small number of times. In DNA, the CDR3 is TGCAGTGCTAGGATCCTTCACGGCTACACCTTC. This translates into CSARILHGYTF. The chain has TRBV20-1 and TRBJ1-2; D remains unclear. There are 11 residues in the CDR3. V was trimmed by 3 bases and J by 8 bases, leaving 10 bases between them. CDR1 is DFQATT, CDR2 SNEGSKA, per germline (reference sequence).

This chain uses TRBV4-1 with TRBJ1-6, with D possibly being TRBD1 (6 bases). V lost 1 base and J lost 8, with 12 bases in between. Germline CDR1 reads MGHRA; CDR2 reads YSYEKL. CDR3 length: 15 amino acids. DNA of the CDR3: TGCGCCAGCAGCCAAGTACATCACAGGGATTCACCCCTCCACTTT. Translated: CASSQVHHRDSPLHF.

As concerns this clonotype: Sequence at one end of the junction differs from germline and may be a read error. The V gene is TRBV4-1, the J gene TRBJ2-1, with 8 positions matching TRBD2. This CDR3 comprises 16 residues. The germline CDR1 and CDR2 sequences are MGHRA and YSYEKL. The CDR3, as DNA: TGCGCCAGCAGCCAAAGAACAGCGGGAGCGGACAATGGGCAGTTCTTC. This encodes CASSQRTAGADNGQFF.

This clonotype was counted many times. This chain uses TRBV28 with TRBJ1-1, with TRBD1 matching 8 bases. Trimming cost V 11 bases and J 1 base; bases outside gene matches: 9. Germline lookup yields CDR1 MDHEN and CDR2 SYDVKM. This CDR3 spans 14 amino acids. CDR3 in amino acids: CALKGGQGNTEAFF. In nucleotides, the CDR3 is TGTGCCTTGAAGGGAGGACAGGGGAACACTGAAGCTTTCTTT.

This clonotype was seen only a few times. This sequence joins TRBV24-1 and TRBJ2-3; 7 bases align to TRBD1. The CDR3 loop spans 15 amino acids. The trim removed 4 bases at V and 3 bases at J, leaving 6 bases unmatched. Germline values: CDR1 KGHDR, CDR2 SFDVKD. For the CDR3, the DNA is TGTGCCACCAGTGACCCGACAGGGACAACAGATACGCAGTATTTT. This translates into CATSDPTGTTDTQYF.

This clonotype was picked up a small number of times. The CDR3 is CAIIRDLGTEAFF. CDR3 in DNA: TGTGCCATCATACGGGACCTTGGCACTGAAGCTTTCTTT. The chain employs TRBV10-3 and TRBJ1-1, with D possibly being TRBD1 (5 bases). The germline V and J ends were trimmed by 7 bases and 4 bases, with 13 bases remaining between them. The germline gives CDR1 ENHRY, CDR2 SYGVKD. This CDR3 spans 13 amino acids.

The gene calls are TRBV24-1 and TRBJ2-5, with 8 positions matching TRBD1. Germline CDR1 is KGHDR and CDR2 is SFDVKD. This CDR3 is built from 14 residues. The V gene end was trimmed by 3 bases and the J gene end by 5 bases; junction bases not matched to a gene: 4. The CDR3 reads CATSDPGGEETQYF. For the CDR3, the DNA is TGTGCCACCAGTGATCCAGGGGGCGAGGAGACCCAGTACTTC.

This clonotype was seen at least ten times. The V call is TRBV7-9, the J call TRBJ2-7, with TRBD2 matching 10 bases. The CDR3 covers 16 residues. V shed 1 base, J shed 2 bases, and the junction held 5 bases outside the gene matches. CDR1 SEHNR and CDR2 FQNEAQ come from the germline V gene (reference sequence). The CDR3 sequence: CASSLVGLAKTYEQYF. The CDR3 region has the DNA TGTGCCAGCAGCTTAGTGGGACTAGCGAAAACCTACGAGCAGTACTTC.

This clonotype was recorded at least ten times. The V and J genes are TRBV5-1 and TRBJ1-2; TRBD1 aligns across 7 bases. V shed 6 bases, J shed 8 bases, and the junction held 16 bases outside the gene matches. Germline assignment: CDR1 SGHRS and CDR2 YFSETQ. The CDR3 runs to 15 residues. The chain's CDR3 is CASTTGGQPEMGYTF. CDR3 sequence (DNA): TGCGCCAGCACCACGGGGGGACAGCCAGAAATGGGCTACACCTTC. Based on the CDR3 plus reference TRBV5-1 and TRBJ1-2, the full variable domain is KAGVTQTPRYLIKTRGQQVTLSCSPISGHRSVSWYQQTPGQGLQFLFEYFSETQRNKGNFPGRFSGRQFSNSRSEMNVSTLELGDSALYLCASTTGGQPEMGYTFGSGTRLTVV.

This clonotype has a count of ten or more. The CDR3 sequence is CASSVGGADTQYF. In nucleotides, the CDR3 is TGTGCCAGCAGCGTGGGCGGGGCAGATACGCAGTATTTT. The chain joins TRBV9 to TRBJ2-3, with D possibly matching TRBD2 (6 bases). CDR3 length: 13 amino acids. Looked up from germline, CDR1 is SGDLS and CDR2 is YYNGEE. V was pared by 2 bases and J by 4 bases, with 8 bases between. Combining the CDR3 with reference TRBV9 and TRBJ2-3 gives the whole variable domain DSGVTQTPKHLITATGQRVTLRCSPRSGDLSVYWYQQSLDQGLQFLIQYYNGEERAKGNILERFSAQQFPDLHSELNLSSLELGDSALYFCASSVGGADTQYFGPGTRLTVL.

This clonotype was recorded at least ten times. The CDR3 sequence: CASSDVIRVDSYEQYF. Written as DNA, the CDR3 is TGTGCCAGCAGCGACGTAATCCGGGTCGACTCCTACGAGCAGTACTTC. This chain joins TRBV7-2 and TRBJ2-7, with D unclear. Between the trimmed V and J ends, which lost 5 bases and 0 bases, there was a span of 17 bases. The CDR3 runs to 16 residues. Germline CDR1 and CDR2: SGHTA and FQGNSA.

This clonotype was recorded at least ten times. The chain uses TRBV7-9 and TRBJ2-7; 10 bases match TRBD2. CDR3 length equals 16 residues. The V gene's germline CDR1 is SEHNR and CDR2 FQNEAQ (reference sequence). With 4 bases clipped from V and 5 bases from J, the junction kept 11 bases outside the gene matches. The CDR3 sequence is CASSSPPGLAADEQYF. In nucleotides, the CDR3 is TGTGCCAGCAGCTCACCCCCTGGACTAGCGGCCGACGAGCAGTACTTC.

The chain joins TRBV30 to TRBJ1-3; no definite D call. The CDR3 spans 14 residues. V was clipped by 5 bases and J by 0 bases, with 11 bases between them. The germline gives CDR1 GTSNPN, CDR2 SVGIG (reference sequence). The CDR3 sequence: CAWGRVTSGNTIYF. The CDR3 DNA reads TGTGCCTGGGGTAGGGTAACCTCTGGAAACACCATATATTTT. Drawing the rest from reference TRBV30 and TRBJ1-3, the complete variable domain is SQTIHQWPATLVQPVGSPLSLECTVEGTSNPNLYWYRQAAGRGLQLLFYSVGIGQISSEVPQNLSASRPQDRQFILSSKKLLLSDSGFYLCAWGRVTSGNTIYFGEGSWLTVV.